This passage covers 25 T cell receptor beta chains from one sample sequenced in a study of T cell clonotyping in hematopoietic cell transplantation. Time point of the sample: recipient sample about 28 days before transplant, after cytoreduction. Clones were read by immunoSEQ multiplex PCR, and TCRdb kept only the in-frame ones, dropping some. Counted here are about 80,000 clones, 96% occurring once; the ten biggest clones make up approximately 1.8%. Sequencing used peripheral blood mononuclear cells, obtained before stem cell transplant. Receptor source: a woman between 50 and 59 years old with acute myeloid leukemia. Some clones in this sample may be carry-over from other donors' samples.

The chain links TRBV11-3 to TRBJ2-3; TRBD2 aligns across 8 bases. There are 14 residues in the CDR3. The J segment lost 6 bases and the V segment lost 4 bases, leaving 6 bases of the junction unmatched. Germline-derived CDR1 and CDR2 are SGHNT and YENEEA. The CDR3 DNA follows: TGTGCCAGCAGCTACGGACTAGCTTGGGATACGCAGTATTTT. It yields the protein CASSYGLAWDTQYF.

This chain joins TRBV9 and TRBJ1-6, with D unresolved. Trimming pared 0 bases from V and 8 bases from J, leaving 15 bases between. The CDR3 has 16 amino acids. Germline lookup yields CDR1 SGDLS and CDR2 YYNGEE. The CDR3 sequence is CASSVGPRTADSPLHF. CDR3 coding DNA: TGTGCCAGCAGCGTAGGGCCGCGGACGGCTGATTCACCCCTCCACTTT.

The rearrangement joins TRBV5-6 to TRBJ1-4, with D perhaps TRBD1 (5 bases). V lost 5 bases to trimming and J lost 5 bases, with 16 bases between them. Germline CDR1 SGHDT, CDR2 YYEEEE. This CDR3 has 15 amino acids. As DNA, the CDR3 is TGTGCCAGCAGTTTGCTTGGACACGACAATGAAAAACTGTTTTTT. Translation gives CASSLLGHDNEKLFF.

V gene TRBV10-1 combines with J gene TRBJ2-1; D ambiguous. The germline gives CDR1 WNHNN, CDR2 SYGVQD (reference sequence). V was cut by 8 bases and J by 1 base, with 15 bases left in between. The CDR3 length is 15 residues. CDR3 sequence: CASRVIPRSYNEQFF. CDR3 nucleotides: TGCGCCAGCCGAGTTATACCTAGGTCCTACAATGAGCAGTTCTTC.

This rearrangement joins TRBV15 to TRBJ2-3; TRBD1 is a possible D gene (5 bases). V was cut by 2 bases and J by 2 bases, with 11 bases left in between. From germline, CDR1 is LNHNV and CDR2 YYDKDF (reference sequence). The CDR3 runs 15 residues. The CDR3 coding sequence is TGTGCCACCAGCAGACGAAGACAGCCCACAGATACGCAGTATTTT. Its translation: CATSRRRQPTDTQYF.

CDR3 in amino acids: CASSRGGRETQYF. The CDR3 DNA reads TGTGCCAGCAGCCGGGGGGGCCGGGAGACCCAGTACTTC. This chain joins TRBV9 and TRBJ2-5; 8 bases fit TRBD2. Per the germline V gene, CDR1 is SGDLS and CDR2 is YYNGEE. The junction had 4 bases not matched to a gene; V was cut back by 4 bases and J by 5 bases. The CDR3 covers 13 residues. The full variable domain, with the rest looked up from reference TRBV9 and TRBJ2-5, is DSGVTQTPKHLITATGQRVTLRCSPRSGDLSVYWYQQSLDQGLQFLIQYYNGEERAKGNILERFSAQQFPDLHSELNLSSLELGDSALYFCASSRGGRETQYFGPGTRLLVL.

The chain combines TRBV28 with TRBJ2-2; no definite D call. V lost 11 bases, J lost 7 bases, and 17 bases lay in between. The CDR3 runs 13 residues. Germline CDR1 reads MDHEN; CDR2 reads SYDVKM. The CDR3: CAGQSRRLGELFF. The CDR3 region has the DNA TGTGCCGGCCAATCCAGGAGACTCGGGGAGCTGTTTTTT.

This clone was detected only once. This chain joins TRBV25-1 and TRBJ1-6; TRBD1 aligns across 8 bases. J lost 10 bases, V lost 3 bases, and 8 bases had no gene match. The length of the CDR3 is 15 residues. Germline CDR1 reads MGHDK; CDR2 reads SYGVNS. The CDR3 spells CASSEVDRVESPLHF. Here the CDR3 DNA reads TGTGCCAGCAGTGAGGTGGACAGGGTGGAATCACCCCTCCACTTT.

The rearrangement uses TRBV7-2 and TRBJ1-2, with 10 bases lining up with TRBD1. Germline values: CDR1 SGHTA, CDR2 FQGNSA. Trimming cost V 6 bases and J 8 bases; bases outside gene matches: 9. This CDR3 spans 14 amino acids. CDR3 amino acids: CASRSGQGGYGYTF. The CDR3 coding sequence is TGTGCCAGCAGGAGCGGACAGGGGGGCTACGGCTACACCTTC.

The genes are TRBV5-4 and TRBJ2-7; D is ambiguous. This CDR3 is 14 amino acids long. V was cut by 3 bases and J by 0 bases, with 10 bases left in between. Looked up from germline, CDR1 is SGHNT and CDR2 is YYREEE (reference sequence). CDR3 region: CASSSDLGSYEQYF. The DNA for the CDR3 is TGTGCCAGCAGCTCCGACCTAGGCTCCTACGAGCAGTACTTC.

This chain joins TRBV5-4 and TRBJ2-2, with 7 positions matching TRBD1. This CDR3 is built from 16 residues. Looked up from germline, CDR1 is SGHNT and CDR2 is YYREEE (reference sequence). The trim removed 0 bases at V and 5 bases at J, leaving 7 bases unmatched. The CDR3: CASSLEQGVGTGELFF. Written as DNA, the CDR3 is TGTGCCAGCAGCTTGGAGCAGGGGGTCGGAACCGGGGAGCTGTTTTTT.

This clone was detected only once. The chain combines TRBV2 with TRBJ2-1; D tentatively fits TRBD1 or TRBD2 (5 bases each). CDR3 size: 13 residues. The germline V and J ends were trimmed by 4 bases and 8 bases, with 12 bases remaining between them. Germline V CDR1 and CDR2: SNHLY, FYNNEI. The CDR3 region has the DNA TGTGCCAGCAGTGTTTTTGGGGGTGATGAGCAGTTCTTC. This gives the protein CASSVFGGDEQFF.

As DNA, the CDR3 is TGCAGCGTCGCCGGGACTAGCAGAAACTACGAGCAGTACTTC. Translating it yields CSVAGTSRNYEQYF. The chain uses TRBV29-1 and TRBJ2-7, with 9 bases that match TRBD2. The germline gives CDR1 SQVTM, CDR2 ANQGSEA. Losses at the gene ends were 6 bases for V and 3 bases for J; bases not matched to a gene: 9. There are 14 residues in the CDR3.

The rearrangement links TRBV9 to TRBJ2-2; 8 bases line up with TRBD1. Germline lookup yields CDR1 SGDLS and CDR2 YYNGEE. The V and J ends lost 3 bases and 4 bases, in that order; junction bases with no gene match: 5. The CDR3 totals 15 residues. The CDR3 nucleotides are TGTGCCAGCAGCGAGCGGACAGGGAGCACCGGGGAGCTGTTTTTT. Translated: CASSERTGSTGELFF. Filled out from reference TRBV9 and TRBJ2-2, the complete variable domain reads DSGVTQTPKHLITATGQRVTLRCSPRSGDLSVYWYQQSLDQGLQFLIQYYNGEERAKGNILERFSAQQFPDLHSELNLSSLELGDSALYFCASSERTGSTGELFFGEGSRLTVL.

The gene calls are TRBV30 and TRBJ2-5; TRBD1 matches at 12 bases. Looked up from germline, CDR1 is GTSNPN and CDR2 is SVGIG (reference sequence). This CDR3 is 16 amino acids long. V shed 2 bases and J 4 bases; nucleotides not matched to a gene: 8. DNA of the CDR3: TGTGCCTGGAGTTTTTTTCGGGACAGGGGGCGAGAGACCCAGTACTTC. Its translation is CAWSFFRDRGRETQYF.

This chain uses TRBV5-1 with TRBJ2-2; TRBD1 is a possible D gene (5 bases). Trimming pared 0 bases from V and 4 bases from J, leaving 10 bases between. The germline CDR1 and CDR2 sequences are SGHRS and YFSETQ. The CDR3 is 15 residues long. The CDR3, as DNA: TGCGCCAGCAGCTTGGAGGGGCCGGGCACCGGGGAGCTGTTTTTT. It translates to CASSLEGPGTGELFF.

This CDR3 reads CASSSSYYGYTF. The DNA for the CDR3 is TGTGCCAGCAGTTCCAGCTACTATGGCTACACCTTC. V and J are TRBV28 and TRBJ1-2; D not certain. CDR3 size: 12 residues. V dropped 4 bases and J dropped 3 bases, with 6 bases sitting between them. Germline CDR1 is MDHEN and CDR2 is SYDVKM.

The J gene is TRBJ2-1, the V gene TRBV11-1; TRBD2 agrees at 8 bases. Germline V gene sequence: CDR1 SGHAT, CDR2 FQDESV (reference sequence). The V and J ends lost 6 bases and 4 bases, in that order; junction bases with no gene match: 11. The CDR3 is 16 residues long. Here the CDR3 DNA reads TGTGCCAGCAGTTCCTCGGGGGGGACAAGGTACAATGAGCAGTTCTTC. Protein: CASSSSGGTRYNEQFF.

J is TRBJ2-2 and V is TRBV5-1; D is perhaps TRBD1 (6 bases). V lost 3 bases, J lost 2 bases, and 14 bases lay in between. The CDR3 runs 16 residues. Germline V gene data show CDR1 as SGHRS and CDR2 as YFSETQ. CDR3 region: CASSWTEYPNTGELFF. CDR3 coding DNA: TGCGCCAGCAGCTGGACAGAATATCCTAACACCGGGGAGCTGTTTTTT. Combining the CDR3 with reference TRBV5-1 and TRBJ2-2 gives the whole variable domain KAGVTQTPRYLIKTRGQQVTLSCSPISGHRSVSWYQQTPGQGLQFLFEYFSETQRNKGNFPGRFSGRQFSNSRSEMNVSTLELGDSALYLCASSWTEYPNTGELFFGEGSRLTVL.

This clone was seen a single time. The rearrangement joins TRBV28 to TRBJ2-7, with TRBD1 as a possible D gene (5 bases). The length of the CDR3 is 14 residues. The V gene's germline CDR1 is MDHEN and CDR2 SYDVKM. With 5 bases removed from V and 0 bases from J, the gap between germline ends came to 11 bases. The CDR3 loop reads CASSPDRVSYEQYF. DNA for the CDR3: TGTGCCAGCAGTCCTGACAGAGTCTCCTACGAGCAGTACTTC. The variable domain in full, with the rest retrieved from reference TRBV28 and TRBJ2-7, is DVKVTQSSRYLVKRTGEKVFLECVQDMDHENMFWYRQDPGLGLRLIYFSYDVKMKEKGDIPEGYSVSREKKERFSLILESASTNQTSMYLCASSPDRVSYEQYFGPGTRLTVT.

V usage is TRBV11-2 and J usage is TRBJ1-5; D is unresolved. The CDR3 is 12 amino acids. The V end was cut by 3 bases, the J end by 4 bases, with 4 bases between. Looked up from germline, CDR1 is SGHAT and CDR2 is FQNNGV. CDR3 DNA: TGTGCCAGCAGCTTTGCTAATCAGCCCCAGCATTTT. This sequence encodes CASSFANQPQHF.

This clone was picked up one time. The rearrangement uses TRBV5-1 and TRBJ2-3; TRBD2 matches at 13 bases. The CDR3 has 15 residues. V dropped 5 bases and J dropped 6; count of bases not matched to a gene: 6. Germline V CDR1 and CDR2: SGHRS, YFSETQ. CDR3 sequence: CASRLGLAGADTQYF. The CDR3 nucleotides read TGCGCCAGCAGACTAGGACTAGCGGGAGCCGATACGCAGTATTTT.

For the CDR3, the DNA is TGTGCCAGCAGCGTAGCACGCTCTGGAAACACCATATATTTT. It encodes CASSVARSGNTIYF. This sequence joins TRBV9 and TRBJ1-3; D not certain. CDR1 and CDR2 from the germline V gene are SGDLS and YYNGEE. V was clipped by 0 bases and J by 0 bases, with 4 bases between them. The CDR3 covers 14 residues.

The CDR3 sequence is CASSVPVKQGGQPQHF. Written as DNA, the CDR3 is TGTGCCAGCAGTGTTCCGGTGAAACAGGGAGGGCAGCCCCAGCATTTT. The V call is TRBV6-1, the J call TRBJ1-5; D is perhaps TRBD1 (6 bases). The V gene lost 4 bases and the J gene lost 7 bases, with 20 bases spanning the gap. Germline CDR1 and CDR2: MNHNS and SASEGT. CDR3 length: 16 amino acids.

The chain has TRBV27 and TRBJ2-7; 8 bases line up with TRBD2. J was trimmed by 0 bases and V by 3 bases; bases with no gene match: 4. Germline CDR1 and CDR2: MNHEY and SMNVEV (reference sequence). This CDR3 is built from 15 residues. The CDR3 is CASSFGGGPSYEQYF. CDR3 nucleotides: TGTGCCAGCAGTTTCGGCGGGGGGCCCTCCTACGAGCAGTACTTC.